What follows describes a single T cell receptor (beta chain). Sequencing was performed with immunoSEQ multiplex PCR; in TCRdb, only in-frame clones are kept and a portion is missing. The sample has 250,000 or so clones; about 84% are singletons. This entry is derived from a study of blood T cell repertoires in COVID-19. This CDR3 region has 16 residues. The V gene's germline CDR1 is MNHNS and CDR2 SASEGT. Trimming removed 2 bases from V and 2 bases from J, with 13 bases in between. Source material: PBMCs or T cells enriched from blood (not recorded which). This clonotype was obtained from a man in his 60s who had recovered from COVID-19. The chain recombines TRBV6-1 with TRBJ1-5, with D possibly TRBD1 on 5 matching bases. The CDR3 protein is CASSEFGAGGNQPQHF. DNA for the CDR3: TGTGCCAGCAGTGAATTTGGTGCGGGGGGCAATCAGCCCCAGCATTTT.